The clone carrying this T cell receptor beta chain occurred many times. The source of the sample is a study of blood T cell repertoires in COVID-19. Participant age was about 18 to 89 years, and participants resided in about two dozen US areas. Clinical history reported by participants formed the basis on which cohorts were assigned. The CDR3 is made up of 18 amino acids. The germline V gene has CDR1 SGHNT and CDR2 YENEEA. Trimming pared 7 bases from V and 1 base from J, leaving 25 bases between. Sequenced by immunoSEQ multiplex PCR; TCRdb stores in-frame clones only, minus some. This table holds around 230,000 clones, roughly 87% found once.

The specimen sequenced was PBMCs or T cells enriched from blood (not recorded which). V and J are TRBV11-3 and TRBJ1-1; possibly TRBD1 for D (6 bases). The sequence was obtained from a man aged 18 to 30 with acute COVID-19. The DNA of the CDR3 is TGTGCCAGCATCACTTCAACCAGGGACAAAGAAAGGAACACTGAAGCTTTCTTT. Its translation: CASITSTRDKERNTEAFF.